This is a list of T cell receptor beta chains from one sample in a study of shared clonotypes between healthy human individuals. This table comes from immunoSEQ multiplex PCR, and its TCRdb copy is limited to in-frame clones, with some not included. The top ten clones hold about 0.39% of a sample with about 2.3 million clones, more than 80% of them seen once. Input material: naive CD4+ T cells from PBMCs. All receptors come from a man aged 18 to 29 in good health. Some clones in this sample may be carry-over from other donors' samples. Both conserved end residues are part of each CDR3. The order of the fields is V gene, CDR3 length, J gene, CDR3 protein.

TRBV10-1	17	TRBJ1-1	CASSEFRDRVVNTEAFF
TRBV2	14	TRBJ2-1	CASWGAAGAAEQFF
TRBV6-6	14	TRBJ2-5	CASRGRGPQETQYF
TRBV15	16	TRBJ2-7	CATSRGVAGGGYEQYF
TRBV5-1	14	TRBJ1-4	CASSLAGSNEKLFF
TRBV5-1	17	TRBJ2-3	CASSPTQTGTGTDTQYF
TRBV28	17	TRBJ2-7	CASKPPGGGSSRDEQYF
TRBV4-2	15	TRBJ2-1	CASSQVLAAYNEQFF
TRBV18	14	TRBJ2-1	CASSPGTSPNEQFF
TRBV6-6	14	TRBJ2-7	CASTGTASSYEQYF
TRBV11-2	15	TRBJ2-2	CASSPQGGRTGELFF
TRBV29-1	11	TRBJ1-2	CSVGGGYGYTF
TRBV27	21	TRBJ2-2	CASTSLVGTSGRLGDTGELFF
TRBV5-4	19	TRBJ2-4	CASSLDRAQSVGAKNIQYF
TRBV19	15	TRBJ2-3	CASSIGGLETDTQYF
TRBV7-9	15	TRBJ1-1	CASSFSRDRGPEAFF
TRBV5-1	16	TRBJ1-1	CASSLFRSTGGTEAFF
TRBV7-2	14	TRBJ1-3	CASSSDRWENTIYF
TRBV4-1	17	TRBJ2-7	CASSQGVGGLRPYEQYF
TRBV7-3	14	TRBJ2-2	CASSLEGNTGELFF
TRBV7-6	14	TRBJ1-5	CASSPSEHLPPQHF
TRBV18	13	TRBJ2-5	CASSSGQQETQYF
TRBV10-1	17	TRBJ1-5	CASSELRQGDSNQPQHF
TRBV28	16	TRBJ2-3	CASPPLAGGGTDTQYF
TRBV29-1	14	TRBJ2-6	CSVGGISGANVLTF
TRBV5-1	17	TRBJ1-3	CASSLAPGGSSGNTIYF
TRBV7-9	16	TRBJ2-1	CASSLVSSGKYNEQFF
TRBV7-9	16	TRBJ2-2	CASSLVDSPNTGELFF
TRBV7-3	16	TRBJ2-1	CASSFRQTGVIDEQFF
TRBV25-1	14	TRBJ2-3	CASRPGRSTDTQYF
TRBV28	14	TRBJ2-1	CASSLNLAIGEQFF
TRBV27	15	TRBJ2-7	CASSLGQGATYEQYF
TRBV27	15	TRBJ2-2	CASRGTSGRTGELFF
TRBV6-5	13	TRBJ2-7	CASKGTSGYEQYF
TRBV7-9	15	TRBJ2-7	CASSSTQGLANEQYF
TRBV5-1	15	TRBJ2-7	CASSLGGSGSYEQYF
TRBV29-1	14	TRBJ2-7	CSVDVQGNWVEQYF
TRBV28	12	TRBJ1-1	CASSLVVNEAFF
TRBV10-3	14	TRBJ2-7	CAISDRDRGDEQYF
TRBV2	14	TRBJ1-5	CASSWGSGNQPQHF
TRBV5-4	15	TRBJ2-2	CASSPKGHVPGELFF
TRBV6-5	12	TRBJ2-3	CASSSGGDTQYF
TRBV5-8	15	TRBJ1-2	CASSPQGRGFDGYTF
TRBV4-2	16	TRBJ2-1	CASSDNPSGSYNEQFF
TRBV19	14	TRBJ1-2	CASSLLGGPYGYTF
TRBV25-1	16	TRBJ1-4	CASSELKGQGREKLFF
TRBV7-3	17	TRBJ2-2	CASSLFPTGTNTGELFF
TRBV9	12	TRBJ2-5	CASGRQQETQYF
TRBV30	14	TRBJ2-5	CAWSVGGAAETQYF
TRBV11-2	14	TRBJ2-5	CASSNGVWGETQYF
TRBV19	14	TRBJ1-5	CASTDWGAAQPQHF
TRBV13	15	TRBJ2-5	CASSSSGGSGGTQYF
TRBV28	15	TRBJ2-3	CASSDSGGATDTQYF
TRBV2	14	TRBJ2-7	CATKEVRDTNEQYF
TRBV10-3	15	TRBJ1-1	CAISGTKGPNTEAFF
TRBV2	11	TRBJ2-3	CASRASNTQYF
TRBV11-1	15	TRBJ2-5	CASGEREGRIETQYF
TRBV5-6	18	TRBJ2-7	CASSLALGLDRVPYEQYF
TRBV7-3	18	TRBJ2-7	CASSLLPWSSGSPYEQYF
TRBV28	17	TRBJ2-7	CASSPQALLAPAYEQYF